These 31 T cell receptor beta chains were all obtained from the same sample, sequenced in a study of shared clonotypes between healthy human individuals. TCRdb's copy holds only in-frame clones and misses some; the assay was immunoSEQ multiplex PCR. The sample shows about 690,000 clones, roughly 87% of them seen only once. The source material was memory CD8+ T cells from PBMCs. The subset is: CD45RO+ cells pooled with CCR7-negative TemRA cells. All receptors derive from a man between 18 and 35 years old in good health. Some clones in this sample may be carry-over from other donors' samples.

The chain uses TRBV4-1 and TRBJ2-7; D assignment may be TRBD1 or TRBD2 (5 bases each). The CDR3 has 15 residues. CDR1 MGHRA and CDR2 YSYEKL come from the germline V gene. Trimming removed 3 bases at V and 0 bases at J, with 12 bases between. DNA of the CDR3: TGCGCCAGCAGCCACCCCGGGGCCAGCTCCTACGAGCAGTACTTC. Encoded protein: CASSHPGASSYEQYF.

The chain recombines TRBV27 with TRBJ1-4; D unclear. The CDR3 covers 12 residues. Germline V gene sequence: CDR1 MNHEY, CDR2 SMNVEV (reference sequence). Trimming removed 5 bases from V and 4 bases from J, with 5 bases in between. CDR3 in DNA: TGTGCCAGCAGTCACTTTAATGAAAAACTGTTTTTT. Amino acid sequence: CASSHFNEKLFF. The variable domain in full, completed from reference TRBV27 and TRBJ1-4, reads EAQVTQNPRYLITVTGKKLTVTCSQNMNHEYMSWYRQDPGLGLRQIYYSMNVEVTDKGDVPEGYKVSRKEKRNFPLILESPSPNQTSLYFCASSHFNEKLFFGSGTQLSVL.

This clone was counted a single time. The CDR3, as DNA: TGTGCCAGCAGCCCTCCTTCCTACGAGCAGTACTTC. Encoded protein: CASSPPSYEQYF. The chain recombines TRBV28 with TRBJ2-7; D is ambiguous. Germline V gene sequence: CDR1 MDHEN, CDR2 SYDVKM. V was clipped by 6 bases and J by 1 base, with 7 bases between them. CDR3 size: 12 residues.

This chain uses TRBV29-1 with TRBJ1-1, with a weak D call TRBD1 (5 bases). V lost 4 bases, J lost 2 bases, and 17 bases lay in between. The CDR3 totals 15 residues. The germline gives CDR1 SQVTM, CDR2 ANQGSEA. CDR3 amino acids: CSVVWGVGLNTEAFF. In DNA form, the CDR3 reads TGCAGCGTTGTTTGGGGGGTGGGTCTAAACACTGAAGCTTTCTTT.

CDR3 nucleotide sequence: TGTGCCAGTAGTATAGTCCAGGGGAGCGAGCAGTACTTC. This sequence encodes CASSIVQGSEQYF. The V and J genes are TRBV19 and TRBJ2-7, with D perhaps TRBD1 (6 bases). This CDR3 has 13 amino acids. Trimming removed 1 base from V and 6 bases from J, with 10 bases in between. Germline V gene lookup returns CDR1 LNHDA and CDR2 SQIVND (reference sequence).

The CDR3 sequence: CASSFRKDRGSYEQYF. The CDR3 bases are TGTGCCAGCAGCTTCAGGAAGGACAGGGGAAGCTACGAGCAGTACTTC. The rearrangement uses TRBV7-9 and TRBJ2-7, with 9 nucleotides matching TRBD1. CDR1 SEHNR and CDR2 FQNEAQ come from the germline V gene (reference sequence). V shed 3 bases and J 3 bases; nucleotides not matched to a gene: 9. This CDR3 comprises 16 residues. Looking up the rest from reference TRBV7-9 and TRBJ2-7 gives the full variable domain: DTGVSQNPRHKITKRGQNVTFRCDPISEHNRLYWYRQTLGQGPEFLTYFQNEAQLEKSRLLSDRFSAERPKGSFSTLEIQRTEQGDSAMYLCASSFRKDRGSYEQYFGPGTRLTVT.

The chain has TRBV7-2 and TRBJ2-5, with D perhaps matching TRBD1 (6 bases). The CDR3 spans 13 residues. V lost 5 bases and J lost 3, with 10 bases in between. Germline CDR1 reads SGHTA; CDR2 reads FQGNSA. The CDR3 nucleotides are TGTGCCAGCAGCCGAGGGGGAGAAGAGACCCAGTACTTC. It is translated as CASSRGGEETQYF.

The chain is built from TRBV27 and TRBJ2-7; 7 bases fit TRBD1. Per germline, CDR1 MNHEY and CDR2 SMNVEV (reference sequence). The CDR3 loop spans 14 amino acids. V shed 6 bases and J 3 bases; nucleotides not matched to a gene: 8. The CDR3 coding sequence is TGTGCCAGCAGGAACAGGGACAGCCACTACGAGCAGTACTTC. Residues: CASRNRDSHYEQYF.

The chain couples TRBV7-2 to TRBJ2-1; possible D gene TRBD2, 5 bases. Germline CDR1 reads SGHTA; CDR2 reads FQGNSA. The V end was cut by 5 bases, the J end by 5 bases, with 22 bases between. The CDR3 consists of 17 residues. In DNA, the CDR3 is TGTGCCAGCAGCGGCGGGCTATTTTTCCGCTCGAACAATGAGCAGTTCTTC. Protein product: CASSGGLFFRSNNEQFF.

The rearrangement links TRBV28 to TRBJ1-4; unclear D gene. Looked up from germline, CDR1 is MDHEN and CDR2 is SYDVKM. The CDR3 extends over 15 amino acids. The V end lost 5 bases, the J end lost 0 bases, and 10 bases lay between the germline ends. The CDR3 DNA follows: TGTGCCAGCAGTCCTGAGTATACAACTAATGAAAAACTGTTTTTT. It yields the protein CASSPEYTTNEKLFF.

The chain is built from TRBV6-1 and TRBJ1-2; D is undetermined. V was shortened by 8 bases and J by 4 bases, with 11 bases between the two germline ends. The germline V gene has CDR1 MNHNS and CDR2 SASEGT. The CDR3 is 12 amino acids. In DNA, the CDR3 is TGTGCCAGCCTCGGGGTCTCCTATGGCTACACCTTC. Protein: CASLGVSYGYTF.

The chain employs TRBV19 and TRBJ2-7; the D is unclear. Trimming took off 3 bases at V and 5 bases at J, with 17 bases between the two ends. The CDR3 has 15 residues. In germline, CDR1 is LNHDA, CDR2 SQIVND (reference sequence). The CDR3 DNA reads as TGTGCCAGTAGTATGGCCCAGCGCGCCCTCCACGAGCAGTACTTC. It translates to CASSMAQRALHEQYF. The whole variable domain, filled in from reference TRBV19 and TRBJ2-7, reads DGGITQSPKYLFRKEGQNVTLSCEQNLNHDAMYWYRQDPGQGLRLIYYSQIVNDFQKGDIAEGYSVSREKKESFPLTVTSAQKNPTAFYLCASSMAQRALHEQYFGPGTRLTVT.

The chain carries TRBV27 and TRBJ1-1; no clear D. There are 15 residues in the CDR3. Germline-derived CDR1 and CDR2 are MNHEY and SMNVEV (reference sequence). V dropped 6 bases and J dropped 3 bases, with 17 bases sitting between them. In DNA form, the CDR3 reads TGTGCCAGCAGCCCTGTCGGTATTTACCACACTGAAGCTTTCTTT. It encodes CASSPVGIYHTEAFF.

CDR3 DNA: TGTGCCTGGAGTCCCATAACAGGGCCGGCTAATGAAAAACTGTTTTTT. Translated, it gives CAWSPITGPANEKLFF. The gene calls are TRBV30 and TRBJ1-4; D perhaps matches TRBD1 (6 bases). V lost 2 bases to trimming and J lost 3 bases, with 16 bases between them. CDR1 GTSNPN and CDR2 SVGIG come from the germline V gene (reference sequence). The CDR3 is made up of 16 amino acids.

This rearrangement joins TRBV29-1 to TRBJ1-1, with D possibly matching TRBD1 (6 bases). V lost 4 bases, J lost 1 base, and 13 bases lay in between. Germline-derived CDR1 and CDR2 are SQVTM and ANQGSEA. The CDR3 totals 14 residues. The CDR3 DNA sequence: TGCAGCGTTGCGAGCAGGGGAAGGAACACTGAAGCTTTCTTT. The encoded protein is CSVASRGRNTEAFF.

For this clone: The sample carries other DNA sequences with the same CDR3. The V and J genes are TRBV27 and TRBJ2-6; D is uncertain. Trimming pared 7 bases from V and 0 bases from J, leaving 10 bases between. Germline V gene data show CDR1 as MNHEY and CDR2 as SMNVEV (reference sequence). CDR3 size: 15 residues. CDR3 nucleotides: TGTGCCAGCACCGCCGGTAGCTCTGGGGCCAACGTCCTGACTTTC. Its protein is CASTAGSSGANVLTF. Filled out from reference TRBV27 and TRBJ2-6, the complete variable domain reads EAQVTQNPRYLITVTGKKLTVTCSQNMNHEYMSWYRQDPGLGLRQIYYSMNVEVTDKGDVPEGYKVSRKEKRNFPLILESPSPNQTSLYFCASTAGSSGANVLTFGAGSRLTVL.

V is TRBV7-9 and J is TRBJ2-1; weak D call: TRBD1 (5 bases). Germline V lookup: CDR1 SEHNR, CDR2 FQNEAQ (reference sequence). The CDR3 covers 12 residues. Trimming took off 2 bases at V and 8 bases at J, with 7 bases between the two ends. In nucleotides, the CDR3 is TGTGCCAGCAGCTTACAAGGGGATGAGCAGTTCTTC. Its protein is CASSLQGDEQFF.

This chain joins TRBV11-3 and TRBJ1-2; D is unclear. Trimming took off 5 bases at V and 4 bases at J, with 8 bases between the two ends. CDR3 length equals 12 residues. Germline V gives CDR1 SGHNT, CDR2 YENEEA. The CDR3 loop is CASSPTGYGYTF. The CDR3 region has the DNA TGTGCCAGCAGCCCTACTGGCTATGGCTACACCTTC. The variable domain in full, completed from reference TRBV11-3 and TRBJ1-2, reads EAGVVQSPRYKIIEKKQPVAFWCNPISGHNTLYWYLQNLGQGPELLIRYENEEAVDDSQLPKDRFSAERLKGVDSTLKIQPAELGDSAVYLCASSPTGYGYTFGSGTRLTVV.

The chain joins TRBV28 to TRBJ2-7; D gene ambiguous. V was shortened by 2 bases and J by 3 bases, with 11 bases between the two germline ends. Germline V gives CDR1 MDHEN, CDR2 SYDVKM. This CDR3 contains 14 residues. The CDR3 loop is CASSLTVYSYEQYF. The CDR3 coding sequence is TGTGCCAGCAGTTTAACCGTGTACAGCTACGAGCAGTACTTC. Complete variable domain (other parts from reference TRBV28 and TRBJ2-7): DVKVTQSSRYLVKRTGEKVFLECVQDMDHENMFWYRQDPGLGLRLIYFSYDVKMKEKGDIPEGYSVSREKKERFSLILESASTNQTSMYLCASSLTVYSYEQYFGPGTRLTVT.

This rearrangement joins TRBV6-5 to TRBJ2-3; D uncertain. This CDR3 contains 12 residues. Trimming cost V 6 bases and J 5 bases, with 9 bases left between them. Germline V CDR1 and CDR2: MNHEY, SVGAGI. As DNA, the CDR3 is TGTGCCAGCAGCCCCTGGGGAGATACGCAGTATTTT. This gives the protein CASSPWGDTQYF.

This chain connects TRBV7-9 to TRBJ1-6; 10 nucleotides agree with TRBD1. The V and J ends lost 5 bases and 6 bases, in that order; junction bases with no gene match: 4. The CDR3 is made up of 15 amino acids. Germline V gene sequence: CDR1 SEHNR, CDR2 FQNEAQ (reference sequence). CDR3 loop: CASSTRTGGNSPLHF. DNA of the CDR3: TGTGCCAGCAGCACCCGGACAGGGGGTAATTCACCCCTCCACTTT.

This chain connects TRBV6-5 to TRBJ2-7; D is unresolved. The CDR3 runs to 11 residues. The V and J ends lost 7 bases and 6 bases respectively, with 10 bases between them. Germline V CDR1 and CDR2: MNHEY, SVGAGI. The CDR3 sequence: CASTELGEQYF. In nucleotides, the CDR3 is TGTGCCAGCACCGAGCTGGGCGAGCAGTACTTC.

This chain connects TRBV7-9 to TRBJ2-1; D might be TRBD1 (7 bases). CDR1 SEHNR and CDR2 FQNEAQ come from the germline V gene (reference sequence). Trimming left V 7 bases short and J 1 base short, with 14 bases between. The CDR3 has 15 residues. CDR3 sequence: CASTSPGGSYNEQFF. Written as DNA, the CDR3 is TGTGCCAGCACCTCTCCAGGGGGGTCCTACAATGAGCAGTTCTTC. Full variable domain (remainder filled in from reference TRBV7-9 and TRBJ2-1): DTGVSQNPRHKITKRGQNVTFRCDPISEHNRLYWYRQTLGQGPEFLTYFQNEAQLEKSRLLSDRFSAERPKGSFSTLEIQRTEQGDSAMYLCASTSPGGSYNEQFFGPGTRLTVL.

The gene calls are TRBV7-9 and TRBJ2-3; D is uncertain. The V gene's germline CDR1 is SEHNR and CDR2 FQNEAQ (reference sequence). The CDR3 runs to 15 residues. The V and J ends lost 6 bases and 3 bases respectively, with 16 bases between them. In nucleotides, the CDR3 is TGTGCCAGCAGACTTGTCACCCCCCGAACAGATACGCAGTATTTT. Its translation: CASRLVTPRTDTQYF. Combining the CDR3 with reference TRBV7-9 and TRBJ2-3 gives the whole variable domain DTGVSQNPRHKITKRGQNVTFRCDPISEHNRLYWYRQTLGQGPEFLTYFQNEAQLEKSRLLSDRFSAERPKGSFSTLEIQRTEQGDSAMYLCASRLVTPRTDTQYFGPGTRLTVL.

The V and J genes are TRBV27 and TRBJ2-7; the match to TRBD2 covers 8 bases. Germline assignment: CDR1 MNHEY and CDR2 SMNVEV (reference sequence). V shed 6 bases, J shed 5 bases, and the junction held 9 bases outside the gene matches. The CDR3 is 14 residues long. CDR3 nucleotide sequence: TGTGCCAGCAGGACAAAGCGGGAGCTCCACGAGCAGTACTTC. This sequence encodes CASRTKRELHEQYF.

This chain uses TRBV6-1 with TRBJ2-2, with D perhaps TRBD2 (5 bases). The V end was cut by 2 bases, the J end by 0 bases, with 19 bases between. This CDR3 has 19 amino acids. Germline CDR1 and CDR2: MNHNS and SASEGT. CDR3 DNA: TGTGCCAGCAGTGAAAGGCGAGGAGGCCCAATAACGAACACCGGGGAGCTGTTTTTT. It yields the protein CASSERRGGPITNTGELFF.

This clone was recorded a few times. The V and J genes are TRBV7-9 and TRBJ1-2, with D possibly matching TRBD1 (5 bases). The CDR3 length is 14 residues. The V end was cut by 5 bases, the J end by 5 bases, with 15 bases between. The germline V gene encodes CDR1 SEHNR and CDR2 FQNEAQ (reference sequence). The CDR3 DNA sequence: TGTGCCAGCAGCCTGGGCGAGGGGTCTTATGGCTACACCTTC. This codes for CASSLGEGSYGYTF.

The chain couples TRBV4-2 to TRBJ2-7, with TRBD2 identical over 11 bases. There are 15 residues in the CDR3. CDR1 LGHNA and CDR2 YNFKEQ come from the germline V gene. Unmatched junction bases numbered 4, after V lost 2 bases and J lost 4 bases. In DNA form, the CDR3 reads TGTGCCAGCAGCCAAACTAGCGGGAGTTCGTACGAGCAGTACTTC. It is translated as CASSQTSGSSYEQYF.

This clone was counted between two and nine times. This chain joins TRBV29-1 and TRBJ1-1, with TRBD1 matching 8 bases. Germline CDR1 and CDR2: SQVTM and ANQGSEA. This CDR3 has 11 residues. The ends lost 6 bases at V and 3 bases at J; junction bases unmatched: 0. CDR3 sequence (DNA): TGCAGCGTGGGACAGGACACTGAAGCTTTCTTT. It codes for CSVGQDTEAFF.

The gene calls are TRBV11-1 and TRBJ2-7; weak D call: TRBD2 (5 bases). The CDR3 length is 15 residues. Trimming cost V 1 base and J 7 bases, with 17 bases left between them. CDR1 is SGHAT, CDR2 FQDESV, per germline (reference sequence). The CDR3 region is CASSLDPGSPKEQYF. Here the CDR3 DNA reads TGTGCCAGCAGCTTAGACCCGGGGTCCCCGAAAGAGCAGTACTTC. Looking up the rest from reference TRBV11-1 and TRBJ2-7 gives the full variable domain: EAEVAQSPRYKITEKSQAVAFWCDPISGHATLYWYRQILGQGPELLVQFQDESVVDDSQLPKDRFSAERLKGVDSTLKIQPAELGDSAMYLCASSLDPGSPKEQYFGPGTRLTVT.

This rearrangement joins TRBV9 to TRBJ2-7; D remains unclear. The CDR3 length is 13 residues. Trimming took off 3 bases at V and 8 bases at J, with 15 bases between the two ends. Per the germline V gene, CDR1 is SGDLS and CDR2 is YYNGEE. CDR3 sequence: CASSEGYPGKQYF. CDR3 nucleotides: TGTGCCAGCAGCGAGGGTTACCCCGGAAAGCAGTACTTC.